This T cell receptor (beta chain) was sequenced for a study of blood T cell repertoires in COVID-19 (dated by TCRdb to about 2020). Looking at the study overall: Samples from collaborators originated in the United States, Italy and Spain and spanned both the acute and convalescent phases of COVID-19. The prospective study material was composed of cDNA or gDNA derived from T cells, B-cell-depleted T cells, or PBMCs. Deeply sampled blood TCRbeta repertoires from subjects exposed to, actively infected with, or recovered from COVID-19 were included in the dataset. The repertoires were made available in a free public database intended to serve as a resource for research on the immune response to SARS-CoV-2. Where available, HLA class I and class II types were obtained from metadata supplied by the sample provider rather than from assay-based typing. The sample metadata nearly always contained a de-identified subject ID, COVID-19 status, age in years and sex. The samples were drawn from two sources: the first 160 participants of the ongoing ImmuneRACE study, and 1,254 subjects contributed by 6 global collaborators.

One collaborating source in Seattle enrolled patients during active infection and followed them longitudinally through the course of disease. Each collaborating institution followed its own protocols to collect whole blood in K2EDTA tubes. For TCRbeta analysis, collaborator samples were shipped as frozen whole blood, as isolated PBMCs, or as DNA extracted from either sample type. Details on this clone: Which antigen it targets is not known. One base away there is no much larger clone; base qualities are not given.

TCRbeta CDR3 regions were amplified from genomic DNA by means of the immunoSEQ Assay, a bias-controlled multiplex PCR. The original methods were these. The number of nucleated cells in each sample was estimated from the amplification of reference gene primers within the assay. To quantify the absolute abundance of each unique TCRbeta CDR3 rearrangement, sequence reads were collapsed and filtered. For each sample, productive Simpson clonality was calculated as the square root of Simpson's diversity index across productive rearrangements. Entries here come from immuneACCESS through TCRdb and include only in-frame sequences with V and J called. Some clones fail to appear in such tables; in the studies checked, an unresolved V gene covers under half of the shortfall, and the cause of the remainder is unknown. The D gene and trimming were derived from the DNA, and the V and J assignments and clone size from that table. The sample profile shows about 160,000 clones; 60% to 85% of them were found once. The ten largest clones capture 7% to 10% of the sample.

The CDR3 spans 15 residues, from the cysteine through the phenylalanine. The entry retains the CDR3 DNA only, 45 bases that are in frame from base 1. From the germline V gene, CDR1 is SGHRS and CDR2 is YFSETQ. V trim: 4 bases; J trim: 5 bases; unmatched bases: 8. Study-level results and caveats: The amount of clinical and demographic metadata varied by source and participant and was provided uncurated.

This TCR came from a woman aged 55-75 years with COVID-19, enrolled during active disease. The V gene is TRBV5-1 and the J gene is TRBJ2-1, with 8 central nucleotides matching TRBD1. Material for sequencing was peripheral blood. The sequenced DNA is TGCGCCAGCAGCCTCCGACAGGGGCGAAACAATGAGCAGTTCTTC. Its product reads: CASSLRQGRNNEQFF.